This note documents a single T cell receptor (beta chain) sequence. These data come from a study of cytomegalovirus exposure and HLA in healthy donors. Libraries were prepared by immunoSEQ multiplex PCR; TCRdb keeps only in-frame clonotypes and omits some of them. This sample has about 250,000 clones; approximately 90% occur once, and the top ten carry about 2.8%. CDR3 length equals 14 residues. CDR1 and CDR2 (germline): LGHNA, YSLEER. V lost 0 bases, J lost 16 bases, and 19 bases lay in between. The rearrangement joins TRBV4-3 to TRBJ2-1; tentative D call: TRBD1 (6 bases). Sample: PBMCs. The TCR comes from a man younger than 35 in good health and CMV-seronegative. The CDR3 coding sequence is TGCGCCAGCAGCCAAGATGCGCAGGGGAGTCCGTATTTCTTC. It yields the protein CASSQDAQGSPYFF.